This entry concerns a single T cell receptor (beta chain). The antigen it binds to is not known. It has no much larger one-base neighbor in the sample; base qualities were not kept. This specimen comes from a study of Ad26.COV2.S vaccination and SARS-CoV-2 variants (dated by TCRdb to the early 2020s). A note on the overall study: Vaccine-arm donors were drawn from COV1001, a multicentre, randomized, double-blind, placebo-controlled phase I-IIa trial of Ad26.COV2.S in healthy adults. Ad26.COV2.S was administered intramuscularly at 5 x 10^10 or 1 x 10^11 viral particles, either as a single shot or as two shots given 56 days apart. The specificity and breadth of SARS-CoV-2-reactive T cell receptors after Ad26.COV2.S vaccination were assessed by TCRbeta repertoire sequencing. A total of 32 samples were included in the TCR-sequenced set, comprising roughly 19 Ad26.COV2.S vaccine recipients, 5 placebo recipients and 8 SARS-CoV-2 convalescent individuals. Participants in the trial were split at random into five groups of five each, receiving low-dose or high-dose Ad26.COV2.S once or twice, or else placebo on both occasions. Blinding of investigators to trial group allocation was maintained during experiments and outcome assessment. Results the study describes overall, beyond this receptor: The study lacked the statistical power to compare responses across vaccine doses or regimens. The authors noted that total T cell responses may have been underestimated by the TCR breadth and depth analyses. Substantial breadth of spike-specific CD8+ and CD4+ T cell responses was reported after vaccination. Ad26.COV2.S recipients had higher spike-specific TCR breadth than placebo recipients (P = 0.0014). Non-spike TCR breadth was comparable between vaccine and placebo recipients, consistent with the vaccine containing only spike.

The immunoSEQ Assay was the method used to sequence TCRbeta CDR3 regions. After extraction, genomic DNA underwent amplification by bias-controlled multiplex PCR, followed by high-throughput sequencing. Processing in the source paper ran as follows. To quantify the absolute abundance of each unique TCRbeta CDR3 region, sequences were collapsed and filtered. T cell fraction was estimated by normalizing TCRbeta template counts to usable DNA, with usable DNA measured through amplification of reference genes found in all nucleated cells. Repertoire TCRs were annotated as SARS-CoV-2-specific when V gene, CDR3 amino acid sequence and J gene were exactly matched to a known reactive TCR set. MIRA supplied the reference SARS-CoV-2 TCR set, which was filtered for enrichment in COVID-19-positive ImmuneCODE repertoires so that public or cross-reactive TCRs were removed. Using the MIRA antigens, annotated TCRs were further analysed by specific ORF or by position within an ORF. Breadth was defined as the number of annotated unique rearrangements divided by the total number of unique productive rearrangements, and depth was defined as the summed frequency of the annotated unique rearrangements. Two-sided Wilcoxon rank-sum tests were applied when comparing TCR breadth between groups. TCRdb re-hosts the immuneACCESS table, in-frame sequences only. Its copies lack some clones; in the studies checked, an unresolved V gene accounts for under half of them, and the cause for the rest is not known. The DNA was the basis for D and trimming; V, J and clone size are from that table. The sample contains around 450,000 clones, 90% of them found a single time. The ten biggest clones cover 4.3% of the sample.

Read against the paper, the sample's treatment or condition label means: about 20 received Ad26.COV2.S at low or high dose, single or two shots; roughly five received placebo; per-sample allocation not given. For vaccine and placebo recipients, repertoires were sequenced using samples collected on day 63 after the first injection. Between 29 July and 7 August 2020, Cohort 1b enrolled some 25 adults aged 18-55 years at one site in Boston, USA. As a vaccine, Ad26.COV2.S was a replication-incompetent adenovirus type 26 vector that expressed a prefusion-stabilized SARS-CoV-2 spike protein derived from the original Wuhan strain. The sequence was obtained from a person between 18 and 60 years old who received the Ad26.COV2.S COVID-19 vaccine or a placebo. Sequenced here: peripheral blood, sampled in a trial of Ad26.COV2.S vaccine versus placebo.

CDR3 protein: CASSPRQGADTDTQYF. The DNA sequence is given as TGTGCCAGCAGCCCCCGACAGGGGGCAGACACAGATACGCAGTATTTT. This sequence uses TRBV7-2 and TRBJ2-3; TRBD1 fits 10 bases in the junction. Per the germline V gene, SGHTA is the CDR1 and FQGNSA is the CDR2. V trim: 5 bases; J trim: 2 bases; unmatched bases: 7. The CDR3, cysteine through phenylalanine, is 16 amino acids long. The read is trimmed to its CDR3 DNA, 48 bases read in frame from base 1.